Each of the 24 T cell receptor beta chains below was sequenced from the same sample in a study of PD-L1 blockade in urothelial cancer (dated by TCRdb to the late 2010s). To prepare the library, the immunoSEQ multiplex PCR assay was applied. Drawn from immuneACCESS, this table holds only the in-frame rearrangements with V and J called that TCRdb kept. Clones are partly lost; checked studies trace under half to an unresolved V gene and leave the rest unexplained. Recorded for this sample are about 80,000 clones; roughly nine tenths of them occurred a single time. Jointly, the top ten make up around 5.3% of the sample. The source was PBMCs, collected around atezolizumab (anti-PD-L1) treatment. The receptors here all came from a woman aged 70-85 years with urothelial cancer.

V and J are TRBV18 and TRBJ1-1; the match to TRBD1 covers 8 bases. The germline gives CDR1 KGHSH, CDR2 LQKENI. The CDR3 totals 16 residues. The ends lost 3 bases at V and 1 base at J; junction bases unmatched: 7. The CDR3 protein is CASSPWTGNRNTEAFF. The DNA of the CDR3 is TGTGCCAGCTCACCGTGGACAGGGAATCGGAACACTGAAGCTTTCTTT. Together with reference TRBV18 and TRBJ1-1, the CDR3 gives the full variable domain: NAGVMQNPRHLVRRRGQEARLRCSPMKGHSHVYWYRQLPEEGLKFMVYLQKENIIDESGMPKERFSAEFPKEGPSILRIQQVVRGDSAAYFCASSPWTGNRNTEAFFGQGTRLTVV.

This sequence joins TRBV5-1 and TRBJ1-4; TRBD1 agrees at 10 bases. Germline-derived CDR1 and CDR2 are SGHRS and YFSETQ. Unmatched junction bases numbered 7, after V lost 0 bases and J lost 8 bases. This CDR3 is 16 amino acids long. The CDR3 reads CASSLGGTGADEKLFF. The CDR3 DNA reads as TGCGCCAGCAGCTTGGGCGGGACAGGGGCTGACGAAAAACTGTTTTTT.

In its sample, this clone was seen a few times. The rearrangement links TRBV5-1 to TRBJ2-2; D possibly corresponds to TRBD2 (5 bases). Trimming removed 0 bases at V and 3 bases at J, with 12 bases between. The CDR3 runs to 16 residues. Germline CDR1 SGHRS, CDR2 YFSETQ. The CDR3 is CASSLVAGSDTGELFF. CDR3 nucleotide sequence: TGCGCCAGCAGCTTGGTCGCGGGTTCCGACACCGGGGAGCTGTTTTTT. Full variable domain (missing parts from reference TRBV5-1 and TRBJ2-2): KAGVTQTPRYLIKTRGQQVTLSCSPISGHRSVSWYQQTPGQGLQFLFEYFSETQRNKGNFPGRFSGRQFSNSRSEMNVSTLELGDSALYLCASSLVAGSDTGELFFGEGSRLTVL.

The CDR3 sequence is CATRAGGAYEQYF. The CDR3, as DNA: TGTGCCACCCGAGCGGGAGGAGCCTACGAGCAGTACTTC. The chain uses TRBV10-3 and TRBJ2-7, with 9 bases identical to TRBD2. V dropped 10 bases and J dropped 2; count of bases not matched to a gene: 6. The CDR3 is 13 residues long. Germline V gene data show CDR1 as ENHRY and CDR2 as SYGVKD.

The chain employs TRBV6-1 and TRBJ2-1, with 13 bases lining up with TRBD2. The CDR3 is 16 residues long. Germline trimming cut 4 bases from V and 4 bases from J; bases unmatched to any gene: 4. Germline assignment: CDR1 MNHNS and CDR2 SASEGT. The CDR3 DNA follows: TGTGCCAGCAGTGTGAGACTAGCGGGAGGATACAATGAGCAGTTCTTC. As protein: CASSVRLAGGYNEQFF.

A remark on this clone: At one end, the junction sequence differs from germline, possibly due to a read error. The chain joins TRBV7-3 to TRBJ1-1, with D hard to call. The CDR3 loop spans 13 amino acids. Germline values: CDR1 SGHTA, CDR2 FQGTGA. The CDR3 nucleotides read TGTGCCAGCAGCCTAACCCCTAACACTGAAGCTTTCTTT. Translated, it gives CASSLTPNTEAFF.

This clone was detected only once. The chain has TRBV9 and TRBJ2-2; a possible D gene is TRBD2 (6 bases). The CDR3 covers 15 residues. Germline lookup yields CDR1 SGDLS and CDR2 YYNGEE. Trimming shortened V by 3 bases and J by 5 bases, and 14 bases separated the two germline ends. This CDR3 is CASSATIRETGELFF. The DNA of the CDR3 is TGTGCCAGCAGCGCAACGATCCGGGAGACCGGGGAGCTGTTTTTT.

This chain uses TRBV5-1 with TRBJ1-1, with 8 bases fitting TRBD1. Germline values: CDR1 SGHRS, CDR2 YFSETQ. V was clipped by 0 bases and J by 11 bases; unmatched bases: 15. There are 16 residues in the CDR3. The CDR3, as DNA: TGCGCCAGCAGCTTGGTGGCCCCCCGACAGGGGACGTCGGCTTTCTTT. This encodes CASSLVAPRQGTSAFF.

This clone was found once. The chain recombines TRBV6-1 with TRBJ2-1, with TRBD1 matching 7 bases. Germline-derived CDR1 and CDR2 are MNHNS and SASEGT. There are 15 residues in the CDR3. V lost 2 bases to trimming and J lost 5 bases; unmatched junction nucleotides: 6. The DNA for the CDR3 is TGTGCCAGCAGTGAAAGTCCGACAGGGCACAATGAGCAGTTCTTC. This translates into CASSESPTGHNEQFF.

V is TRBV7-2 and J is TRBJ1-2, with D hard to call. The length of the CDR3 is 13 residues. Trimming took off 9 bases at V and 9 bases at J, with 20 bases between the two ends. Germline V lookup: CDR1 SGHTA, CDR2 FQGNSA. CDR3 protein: CASSQAGLVSYTF. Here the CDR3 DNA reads TGTGCCAGTTCTCAAGCAGGACTAGTTAGCTACACCTTC.

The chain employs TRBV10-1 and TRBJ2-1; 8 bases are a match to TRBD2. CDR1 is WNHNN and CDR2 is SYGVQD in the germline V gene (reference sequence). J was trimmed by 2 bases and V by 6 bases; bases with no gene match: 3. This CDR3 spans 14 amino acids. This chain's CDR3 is CASSLSGTYNEQFF. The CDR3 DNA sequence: TGCGCCAGCAGCCTTAGCGGGACCTACAATGAGCAGTTCTTC.

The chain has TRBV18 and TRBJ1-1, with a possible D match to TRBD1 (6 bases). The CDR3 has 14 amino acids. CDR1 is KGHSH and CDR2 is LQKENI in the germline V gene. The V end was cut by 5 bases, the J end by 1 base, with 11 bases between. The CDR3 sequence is CASSGTPTNTEAFF. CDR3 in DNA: TGTGCCAGCTCAGGGACACCTACGAACACTGAAGCTTTCTTT.

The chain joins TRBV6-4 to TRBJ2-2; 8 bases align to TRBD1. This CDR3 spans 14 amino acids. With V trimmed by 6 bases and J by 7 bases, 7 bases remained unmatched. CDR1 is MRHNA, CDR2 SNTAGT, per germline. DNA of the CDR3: TGTGCCAGCAGACCGGACAGGGCGGTCGGGGAGCTGTTTTTT. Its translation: CASRPDRAVGELFF.

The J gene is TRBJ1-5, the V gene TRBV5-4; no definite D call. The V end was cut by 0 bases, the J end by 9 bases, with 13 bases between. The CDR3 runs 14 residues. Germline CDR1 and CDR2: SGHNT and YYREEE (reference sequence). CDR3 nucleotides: TGTGCCAGCAGCTTGGGCGGCAGCCTAGGGCCCCAGCATTTT. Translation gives CASSLGGSLGPQHF.

The CDR3 DNA is TGTGCCAGCAGTTTATCCGAGCTAGCGGGATACAATGAGCAGTTCTTC. Amino acids: CASSLSELAGYNEQFF. The V call is TRBV28, the J call TRBJ2-1, with TRBD2 identical over 9 bases. Looked up from germline, CDR1 is MDHEN and CDR2 is SYDVKM. J gave up 4 bases and V 1 base, and 5 bases lay outside the gene matches. The CDR3 runs to 16 residues.

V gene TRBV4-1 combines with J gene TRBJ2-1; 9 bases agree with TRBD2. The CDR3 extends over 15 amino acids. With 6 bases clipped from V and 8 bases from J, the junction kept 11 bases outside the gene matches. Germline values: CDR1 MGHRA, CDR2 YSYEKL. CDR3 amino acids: CASRLSGSPFHEQFF. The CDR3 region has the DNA TGCGCCAGCAGACTTAGCGGGAGTCCCTTCCATGAGCAGTTCTTC.

The CDR3 reads CASSLARGNEKLFF. The CDR3, as DNA: TGCGCCAGCAGCTTGGCCCGCGGTAATGAAAAACTGTTTTTT. The rearrangement links TRBV5-1 to TRBJ1-4, with D unresolved. Germline CDR1 is SGHRS and CDR2 is YFSETQ. Trimming removed 0 bases at V and 4 bases at J, with 7 bases between. The CDR3 is made up of 14 amino acids.

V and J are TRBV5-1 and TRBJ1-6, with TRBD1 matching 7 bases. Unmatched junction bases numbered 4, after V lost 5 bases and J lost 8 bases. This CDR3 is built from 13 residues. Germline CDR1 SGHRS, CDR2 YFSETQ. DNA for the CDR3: TGCGCCAGCAGAGTCCAGGGGGATTCACCCCTCCACTTT. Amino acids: CASRVQGDSPLHF.

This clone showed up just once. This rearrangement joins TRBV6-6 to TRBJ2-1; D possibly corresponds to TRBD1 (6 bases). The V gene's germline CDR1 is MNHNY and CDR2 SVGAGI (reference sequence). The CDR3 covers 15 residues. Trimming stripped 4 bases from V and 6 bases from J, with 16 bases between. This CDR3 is CASSSFSGTLNEQFF. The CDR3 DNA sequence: TGTGCCAGCAGTTCTTTTTCCGGGACACTCAATGAGCAGTTCTTC.

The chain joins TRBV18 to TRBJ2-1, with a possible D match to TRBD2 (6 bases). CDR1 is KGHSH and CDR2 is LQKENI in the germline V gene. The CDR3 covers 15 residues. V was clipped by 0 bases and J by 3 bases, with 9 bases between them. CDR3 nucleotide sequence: TGTGCCAGCTCACCACCTAGCGGAGACTACAATGAGCAGTTCTTC. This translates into CASSPPSGDYNEQFF.

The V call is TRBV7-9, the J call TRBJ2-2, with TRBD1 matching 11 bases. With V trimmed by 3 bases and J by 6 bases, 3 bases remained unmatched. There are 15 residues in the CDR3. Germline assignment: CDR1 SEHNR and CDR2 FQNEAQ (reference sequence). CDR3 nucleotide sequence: TGTGCCAGCAGCTTGGGACAGGGGGAAGCCGGGGAGCTGTTTTTT. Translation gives CASSLGQGEAGELFF. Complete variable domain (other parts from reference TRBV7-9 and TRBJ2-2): DTGVSQNPRHKITKRGQNVTFRCDPISEHNRLYWYRQTLGQGPEFLTYFQNEAQLEKSRLLSDRFSAERPKGSFSTLEIQRTEQGDSAMYLCASSLGQGEAGELFFGEGSRLTVL.

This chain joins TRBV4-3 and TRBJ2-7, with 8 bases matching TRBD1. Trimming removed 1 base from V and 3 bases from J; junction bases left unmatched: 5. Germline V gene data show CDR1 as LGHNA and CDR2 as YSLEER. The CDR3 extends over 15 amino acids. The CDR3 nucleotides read TGCGCCAGCAGCCAAGGGACAGGGCCCTTCTACGAGCAGTACTTC. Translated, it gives CASSQGTGPFYEQYF.

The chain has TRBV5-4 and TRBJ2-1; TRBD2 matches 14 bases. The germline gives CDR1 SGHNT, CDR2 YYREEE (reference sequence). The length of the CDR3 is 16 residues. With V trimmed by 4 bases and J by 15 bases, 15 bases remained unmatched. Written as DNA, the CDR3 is TGTGCCAGCAGCCCACCTCTGACTAGCGGGAGGGGAGTGTGGTTCTTC. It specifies CASSPPLTSGRGVWFF.

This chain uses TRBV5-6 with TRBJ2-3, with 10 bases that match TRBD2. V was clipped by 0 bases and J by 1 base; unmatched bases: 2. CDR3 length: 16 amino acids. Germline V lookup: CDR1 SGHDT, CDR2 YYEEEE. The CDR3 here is CASSLASGGGTDTQYF. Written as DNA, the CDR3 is TGTGCCAGCAGCTTGGCTAGCGGGGGAGGCACAGATACGCAGTATTTT.